The 17 T cell receptor beta chains listed next were all sequenced from one sample in a study of T-cell reconstitution after alpha-beta-depleted transplantation in children (dated by TCRdb to the mid-2010s). The library was obtained by PCR. TCRdb names Illumina HiSeq 2500 as the instrument used. To normalize quantification of the TCRbeta repertoire, the TCR libraries were built with molecular barcoding that relied on unique molecular identifiers. TCRdb reprocessing: public reads trimmed at Q25 with fastp, clones called with MiXCR, in-frame beta chains kept. Rows matching on CDR3 protein sequence are summarized as one entry with the most common DNA and genes. In this sample the table shows about half a million distinct CDR3 sequences, about an eighth of which occur a single time. The leading ten clones occupy over 5.5% of the sample. This specimen consisted of PBMCs from the stem cell graft donor, obtained from the stem cell graft. The receptor source for this set is a human donor who donated a stem cell graft to a child with combined immunodeficiency.

This clonotype was observed at least ten times. The gene calls are TRBV9 and TRBJ2-3, with D perhaps TRBD2 (6 bases). V lost 0 bases and J lost 0, with 14 bases in between. The CDR3 length is 17 residues. Germline V lookup: CDR1 SGDLS, CDR2 YYNGEE. As DNA, the CDR3 is TGTGCCAGCAGCGTAGATCATGGCGGGACTAGCACAGATACGCAGTATTTT. It encodes CASSVDHGGTSTDTQYF.

This clonotype showed up many times. The chain uses TRBV7-9 and TRBJ2-7; the D is unclear. The CDR3 extends over 13 amino acids. V gave up 2 bases and J gave up 2 bases, with 7 bases separating them. Germline values: CDR1 SEHNR, CDR2 FQNEAQ (reference sequence). DNA of the CDR3: TGTGCCAGCAGCTTATCGTACGCCTACGAGCAGTACTTC. This sequence encodes CASSLSYAYEQYF.

This clonotype has only a few counts. The rearrangement links TRBV11-2 to TRBJ1-3, with 9 bases aligning to TRBD1. The CDR3 contains 17 residues. Germline lookup yields CDR1 SGHAT and CDR2 FQNNGV. The V and J ends lost 0 bases and 2 bases, in that order; junction bases with no gene match: 5. CDR3 bases: TGTGCCAGCAGCTTAGAGGGACAGGGTGGTCCTGGAAACACCATATATTTT. The encoded protein is CASSLEGQGGPGNTIYF.

The sample holds many counts of this clonotype. The chain combines TRBV5-6 with TRBJ2-7; D gene uncertain. CDR1 is SGHDT, CDR2 YYEEEE, per germline. Trimming took 0 bases from V and 2 from J, leaving 12 bases between them. The CDR3 extends over 15 amino acids. CDR3: CASSLVSLRTYEQYF. The CDR3 coding sequence is TGTGCCAGCAGCTTGGTATCACTAAGAACCTACGAGCAGTACTTC.

The chain carries TRBV5-6 and TRBJ1-4; 7 bases are a match to TRBD1. CDR3 length: 17 amino acids. Trimming cost V 4 bases and J 4 bases; bases outside gene matches: 13. Per germline, CDR1 SGHDT and CDR2 YYEEEE. DNA for the CDR3: TGTGCCAGCAGCCCCGGATTTCAGACAGGGAGTAATGAAAAACTGTTTTTT. This sequence encodes CASSPGFQTGSNEKLFF.

This chain links TRBV18 with TRBJ1-2; D is unresolved. The V end was cut by 3 bases, the J end by 2 bases, with 10 bases between. This CDR3 is built from 14 residues. The germline gives CDR1 KGHSH, CDR2 LQKENI. Here the CDR3 DNA reads TGTGCCAGCTCACCGTCGATACAGAACTATGGCTACACCTTC. Translated: CASSPSIQNYGYTF.

The table lists this clonotype with a few counts. The V call is TRBV6-5, the J call TRBJ2-1, with D unresolved. Germline CDR1 MNHEY, CDR2 SVGAGI. The CDR3 runs to 14 residues. Trimming removed 2 bases at V and 6 bases at J, with 11 bases between. The CDR3 sequence is CASSYRPATNEQFF. The DNA for the CDR3 is TGTGCCAGCAGTTACCGTCCGGCGACCAATGAGCAGTTCTTC.

This clonotype was observed a handful of times. V is TRBV27 and J is TRBJ1-6, with D unclear. Germline CDR1 reads MNHEY; CDR2 reads SMNVEV (reference sequence). The ends were cut back, 2 bases at V and 10 bases at J, with 15 bases in the middle. The CDR3 loop spans 15 amino acids. The CDR3 loop reads CASSLTPGIRSPLHF. CDR3 nucleotide sequence: TGTGCCAGCAGTTTAACCCCGGGGATAAGGTCACCCCTCCACTTT.

The chain uses TRBV28 and TRBJ1-1; D is undetermined. Trimming removed 1 base at V and 1 base at J, with 7 bases between. Germline CDR1 reads MDHEN; CDR2 reads SYDVKM. The CDR3 spans 14 residues. CDR3 region: CASSLLRGNTEAFF. The CDR3 nucleotides read TGTGCCAGCAGTTTATTACGCGGGAACACTGAAGCTTTCTTT.

There are a few counts of this clonotype. The gene calls are TRBV7-9 and TRBJ2-1, with D possibly TRBD2 on 6 matching bases. Trimming shortened V by 0 bases and J by 9 bases, and 15 bases separated the two germline ends. CDR1 and CDR2 (germline): SEHNR, FQNEAQ (reference sequence). CDR3 size: 15 residues. The CDR3 DNA reads TGTGCCAGCAGCTTAGCCGGCGGCGGGATTGGTGAGCAGTTCTTC. This gives the protein CASSLAGGGIGEQFF.

This clonotype was counted ten times or more. The V and J genes are TRBV9 and TRBJ2-1; 7 bases are a match to TRBD1. The CDR3 contains 13 residues. In germline, CDR1 is SGDLS, CDR2 YYNGEE. V lost 0 bases to trimming and J lost 6 bases; unmatched junction nucleotides: 0. CDR3 coding DNA: TGTGCCAGCAGCGTAGACAGGGGCAATGAGCAGTTCTTC. Protein sequence: CASSVDRGNEQFF.

This clonotype was counted between two and nine times. This chain uses TRBV10-3 with TRBJ2-3, with a tentative D call TRBD1 (6 bases). This CDR3 has 13 residues. Germline V gives CDR1 ENHRY, CDR2 SYGVKD. V lost 8 bases and J lost 4, with 13 bases in between. In nucleotides, the CDR3 is TGTGCCATCGGGGGCAGGCCCGCAGATACGCAGTATTTT. Its protein is CAIGGRPADTQYF.

The V gene is TRBV5-1, the J gene TRBJ2-5; D possibly matches TRBD1 or TRBD2 (5 bases each). V lost 4 bases and J lost 4, with 14 bases in between. CDR1 SGHRS and CDR2 YFSETQ come from the germline V gene. The CDR3 is made up of 14 amino acids. As DNA, the CDR3 is TGCGCCAGCAGCCTTACTCGTGGGGGAGAGACCCAGTACTTC. It yields the protein CASSLTRGGETQYF.

The V call is TRBV5-1, the J call TRBJ1-2; TRBD1 agrees at 8 bases. The V gene's germline CDR1 is SGHRS and CDR2 YFSETQ. The CDR3 length is 16 residues. The J segment lost 0 bases and the V segment lost 2 bases, leaving 6 bases of the junction unmatched. The CDR3 reads CASSFSSTGANYGYTF. CDR3 sequence (DNA): TGCGCCAGCAGCTTCTCTTCGACAGGGGCTAACTATGGCTACACCTTC. The full variable domain, with the rest looked up from reference TRBV5-1 and TRBJ1-2, is KAGVTQTPRYLIKTRGQQVTLSCSPISGHRSVSWYQQTPGQGLQFLFEYFSETQRNKGNFPGRFSGRQFSNSRSEMNVSTLELGDSALYLCASSFSSTGANYGYTFGSGTRLTVV.

This clonotype was detected many times. This chain joins TRBV11-2 and TRBJ2-1, with D possibly TRBD2 on 6 matching bases. The CDR3 is 17 amino acids. Trimming took 0 bases from V and 4 from J, leaving 16 bases between them. CDR1 is SGHAT and CDR2 is FQNNGV in the germline V gene. This CDR3 is CASSLEGWGGSYNEQFF. The DNA of the CDR3 is TGTGCCAGCAGCTTAGAGGGGTGGGGAGGTTCATACAATGAGCAGTTCTTC.

V is TRBV9 and J is TRBJ2-7; D tentatively fits TRBD1 or TRBD2 (5 bases each). Trimming removed 2 bases from V and 0 bases from J, with 9 bases in between. The CDR3 is 14 amino acids. Looked up from germline, CDR1 is SGDLS and CDR2 is YYNGEE. This chain's CDR3 is CASSVRDLSYEQYF. Here the CDR3 DNA reads TGTGCCAGCAGCGTCCGGGACCTCTCCTACGAGCAGTACTTC.

This clonotype was counted only a few times. The chain recombines TRBV12-3 or TRBV12-4 with TRBJ2-5; D is possibly TRBD2 (5 bases). The CDR3 sequence is 14 residues long. Trimming took 5 bases from V and 6 from J, leaving 16 bases between them. The CDR3 nucleotides are TGTGCCAGCAGTCCCCGGGAACTAGAAAAGACCCAGTACTTC. The encoded protein is CASSPRELEKTQYF.